This T cell receptor (beta chain) was recorded in a study of blood T cell repertoires in COVID-19. Whole-study context: Italy, Spain and the United States were the sources of the convalescent and acute COVID-19 samples. The cDNA or gDNA used as material had been derived from T cells, B-cell-depleted T cells, or PBMCs.

Trimming shortened V by 4 bases and J by 8 bases, and 17 bases separated the two germline ends. The CDR3 extends over 14 amino acids. Germline V gene lookup returns CDR1 SNHLY and CDR2 FYNNEI. While infection was still active, Seattle patients were enrolled and then followed longitudinally. Methods used by the authors: Amplified reference gene primers provided the basis for estimating nucleated cell counts. The data were produced by immunoSEQ multiplex PCR, yet TCRdb's version contains in-frame clones alone and is incomplete. V and J calls and clone size are those listed in that table; D and trimming were worked out from the DNA. The table shows roughly 310,000 clones, with roughly 90% occurring only once.

This receptor was taken from a woman aged 25 to 45 with COVID-19, enrolled during active disease. Sequenced sample: peripheral blood. This rearrangement joins TRBV2 to TRBJ1-2; D is ambiguous. The CDR3, as DNA: TGTGCCAGCAGTGCCCTGGGCGGGGTACCCGGCTACACCTTC. Residues: CASSALGGVPGYTF.